A single sample is the source of the 32 T cell receptor beta chains below, sequenced in a study of shared clonotypes between healthy human individuals. Assay: immunoSEQ multiplex PCR; the TCRdb copy retains only in-frame clones and omits some. The sample contains 2 million to 2.5 million clones, around 95% of which appear only once. Sequences were obtained from naive CD4+ T cells sorted from blood. Subset specified: CD45RA+ positively selected. Receptors were obtained from a man aged 18-30 years in good health.

This clone was seen once. V is TRBV18 and J is TRBJ1-4; D unclear. V was cut by 1 base and J by 4 bases, with 10 bases left in between. The germline V gene has CDR1 KGHSH and CDR2 LQKENI. The CDR3 length is 15 residues. As DNA, the CDR3 is TGTGCCAGCTCACCACGGGGTACAGTTAATGAAAAACTGTTTTTT. Translating it yields CASSPRGTVNEKLFF.

For this clone: This CDR3 is also generated by other DNA sequences in the sample. The rearrangement links TRBV20-1 to TRBJ1-2, with D tentatively TRBD1 (5 bases). Germline CDR1 DFQATT, CDR2 SNEGSKA (reference sequence). The CDR3 contains 11 residues. V was clipped by 3 bases and J by 5 bases, with 7 bases between them. The CDR3 nucleotides read TGCAGTGCTAGGCAGGGATATGGCTACACCTTC. Amino acid sequence: CSARQGYGYTF.

The CDR3 spells CASSLPGRGTDTQYF. CDR3 DNA: TGTGCCAGCAGCCTACCAGGGCGGGGCACAGATACGCAGTATTTT. The V gene is TRBV5-6, the J gene TRBJ2-3; D assignment may be TRBD1 or TRBD2 (5 bases each). Deletions cut 4 bases from V and 1 base from J, with 13 bases between. Looked up from germline, CDR1 is SGHDT and CDR2 is YYEEEE. The CDR3 sequence is 15 residues long.

The chain uses TRBV20-1 and TRBJ2-5, with D possibly TRBD1 on 5 matching bases. The V gene's germline CDR1 is DFQATT and CDR2 SNEGSKA (reference sequence). The CDR3 is 11 amino acids. The germline V and J ends were trimmed by 4 bases and 4 bases, with 7 bases remaining between them. The DNA for the CDR3 is TGCAGTGCTAAAGGGGCAGAGACCCAGTACTTC. Translated, it gives CSAKGAETQYF.

The chain uses TRBV27 and TRBJ1-5, with D possibly being TRBD1 (5 bases). Germline CDR1 is MNHEY and CDR2 is SMNVEV (reference sequence). V lost 2 bases, J lost 5 bases, and 13 bases lay in between. The CDR3 has 15 amino acids. CDR3 protein: CASSLGTLGDQPQHF. As DNA, the CDR3 is TGTGCCAGCAGTTTAGGGACTTTGGGGGATCAGCCCCAGCATTTT.

In this sample, this clone turned up a few times. The chain has TRBV27 and TRBJ1-5; 9 positions match TRBD1. This CDR3 is built from 16 residues. V lost 4 bases, J lost 5 bases, and 9 bases stayed unmatched. Germline V gene sequence: CDR1 MNHEY, CDR2 SMNVEV (reference sequence). This chain's CDR3 is CASSSLGQGSHQPQHF. CDR3 DNA sequence: TGTGCCAGCAGTTCGCTCGGACAGGGGAGTCATCAGCCCCAGCATTTT.

About this clone: Other DNA sequences in the same sample also yield this CDR3. The chain employs TRBV5-1 and TRBJ2-7; 10 bases line up with TRBD2. The J segment lost 2 bases and the V segment lost 5 bases, leaving 1 base of the junction unmatched. The CDR3 runs 13 residues. CDR1 and CDR2 from the germline V gene are SGHRS and YFSETQ. CDR3 nucleotide sequence: TGCGCCAGCAGAACTAGCGGGACCTACGAGCAGTACTTC. Protein product: CASRTSGTYEQYF.

This chain connects TRBV30 to TRBJ2-1, with D perhaps matching TRBD2 (6 bases). Trimming cost V 2 bases and J 4 bases, with 12 bases left between them. Germline CDR1 reads GTSNPN; CDR2 reads SVGIG (reference sequence). This CDR3 is built from 14 residues. The CDR3 here is CAWSHGGSYNEQFF. CDR3 nucleotide sequence: TGTGCCTGGAGTCACGGGGGTTCATACAATGAGCAGTTCTTC.

The gene calls are TRBV18 and TRBJ2-7; D not certain. The V end was cut by 2 bases, the J end by 4 bases, with 9 bases between. The CDR3 consists of 13 residues. The V gene's germline CDR1 is KGHSH and CDR2 LQKENI. The CDR3 DNA sequence: TGTGCCAGCTCACCAAACTCTGGTTACGAGCAGTACTTC. It translates to CASSPNSGYEQYF.

This clone was recorded only once. V usage is TRBV19 and J usage is TRBJ1-5; TRBD1 agrees at 8 bases. Per the germline V gene, CDR1 is LNHDA and CDR2 is SQIVND (reference sequence). This CDR3 has 16 residues. V gave up 7 bases and J gave up 5 bases; unmatched junction bases: 13. CDR3 in amino acids: CASKPRTGKVDQPQHF. The CDR3 DNA follows: TGTGCCAGTAAACCTCGGACAGGGAAGGTGGATCAGCCCCAGCATTTT.

The CDR3 DNA sequence: TGTGCCAGCAGTTCCCTCATGAGAGGTTGGAACACTGAAGCTTTCTTT. The encoded protein is CASSSLMRGWNTEAFF. The V gene is TRBV28, the J gene TRBJ1-1; unclear D gene. Trimming cost V 4 bases and J 1 base, with 16 bases left between them. CDR1 and CDR2 (germline): MDHEN, SYDVKM. The CDR3 has 16 residues.

This clone appeared a single time. The chain joins TRBV6-4 to TRBJ2-7; D possibly uses TRBD1 or TRBD2 (5 bases each). V lost 5 bases to trimming and J lost 3 bases, with 23 bases between them. This CDR3 comprises 17 residues. CDR1 is MRHNA and CDR2 is SNTAGT in the germline V gene. The CDR3 coding sequence is TGTGCCAGCAGTACACGAGGGTGCGTAACGGGGCACTACGAGCAGTACTTC. Its protein product is CASSTRGCVTGHYEQYF.

This clone has only one observation. The chain is built from TRBV7-2 and TRBJ1-2, with TRBD1 matching over 7 bases. This CDR3 contains 15 residues. Germline assignment: CDR1 SGHTA and CDR2 FQGNSA. The junction had 6 bases not matched to a gene; V was cut back by 1 base and J by 4 bases. The CDR3 DNA reads TGTGCCAGCAGCTTAGAAGGGGGCTTTTCCTATGGCTACACCTTC. It is translated as CASSLEGGFSYGYTF.

CDR3 DNA: TGTGCCAGCAGCTTCGATACAGGGGGGTCACCCCTCCACTTT. Its protein is CASSFDTGGSPLHF. The chain has TRBV7-3 and TRBJ1-6; TRBD1 aligns across 8 bases. The V segment lost 3 bases and the J segment 10 bases; nucleotides outside the gene matches: 5. The CDR3 is 14 amino acids. Germline V gives CDR1 SGHTA, CDR2 FQGTGA.

This chain uses TRBV5-1 with TRBJ2-7; 7 positions match TRBD2. This CDR3 spans 14 amino acids. Germline assignment: CDR1 SGHRS and CDR2 YFSETQ. Losses at the gene ends were 0 bases for V and 5 bases for J; bases not matched to a gene: 5. The CDR3 bases are TGCGCCAGCAGCTTGGTGGCAGGGAGGGACGAGCAGTACTTC. Amino acid sequence: CASSLVAGRDEQYF.

J is TRBJ2-5 and V is TRBV5-4, with a weak D call TRBD1 (6 bases). CDR3 length: 14 residues. V was cut by 4 bases and J by 6 bases, with 16 bases left in between. The germline V gene encodes CDR1 SGHNT and CDR2 YYREEE (reference sequence). The CDR3 region is CASSARGGEKTQYF. Written as DNA, the CDR3 is TGTGCCAGCAGCGCCCGTGGGGGCGAGAAGACCCAGTACTTC.

This clone was seen a single time. This chain links TRBV5-4 with TRBJ2-1; a possible D gene is TRBD2 (5 bases). This CDR3 contains 15 residues. Trimming left V 0 bases short and J 6 bases short, with 13 bases between. Germline V gene sequence: CDR1 SGHNT, CDR2 YYREEE (reference sequence). The CDR3 sequence is CASSLGSSAGNEQFF. CDR3 in DNA: TGTGCCAGCAGCTTGGGTTCGAGCGCGGGCAATGAGCAGTTCTTC. The full variable domain, completed using reference TRBV5-4 and TRBJ2-1, is ETGVTQSPTHLIKTRGQQVTLRCSSQSGHNTVSWYQQALGQGPQFIFQYYREEENGRGNFPPRFSGLQFPNYSSELNVNALELDDSALYLCASSLGSSAGNEQFFGPGTRLTVL.

The J gene is TRBJ2-7, the V gene TRBV28, with 9 bases that match TRBD1. Trimming cost V 4 bases and J 6 bases; bases outside gene matches: 10. The CDR3 has 15 amino acids. The germline gives CDR1 MDHEN, CDR2 SYDVKM. CDR3 loop: CASSSRTGEVSEQYF. CDR3 nucleotides: TGTGCCAGCAGTTCCCGGACAGGGGAGGTCAGCGAGCAGTACTTC.

The rearrangement joins TRBV7-9 to TRBJ2-4; D possibly uses TRBD1 or TRBD2 (6 bases each). The CDR3 contains 13 residues. V was pared by 0 bases and J by 9 bases, with 9 bases between. Germline V gene lookup returns CDR1 SEHNR and CDR2 FQNEAQ (reference sequence). The CDR3 coding sequence is TGTGCCAGCAGCTTAGCAGGGGGGCCCATTCAGTACTTC. Translating gives CASSLAGGPIQYF. Variable domain in full (rest from reference TRBV7-9 and TRBJ2-4): DTGVSQNPRHKITKRGQNVTFRCDPISEHNRLYWYRQTLGQGPEFLTYFQNEAQLEKSRLLSDRFSAERPKGSFSTLEIQRTEQGDSAMYLCASSLAGGPIQYFGAGTRLSVL.

This chain joins TRBV19 and TRBJ1-2; D unclear. CDR1 is LNHDA, CDR2 SQIVND, per germline (reference sequence). Trimming pared 6 bases from V and 2 bases from J, leaving 10 bases between. The CDR3 loop spans 13 amino acids. As DNA, the CDR3 is TGTGCCAGTAGGAGCGGAGTAAACTATGGCTACACCTTC. Translation gives CASRSGVNYGYTF. The whole variable domain, filled in from reference TRBV19 and TRBJ1-2, reads DGGITQSPKYLFRKEGQNVTLSCEQNLNHDAMYWYRQDPGQGLRLIYYSQIVNDFQKGDIAEGYSVSREKKESFPLTVTSAQKNPTAFYLCASRSGVNYGYTFGSGTRLTVV.

This chain uses TRBV6-6 with TRBJ1-1; D is uncertain. V lost 8 bases and J 0 bases, leaving 10 bases between the germline ends. CDR1 MNHNY and CDR2 SVGAGI come from the germline V gene (reference sequence). CDR3 length: 13 amino acids. The CDR3 DNA sequence: TGTGCCAGCCGGGGTGAGGTGAACACTGAAGCTTTCTTT. Residues: CASRGEVNTEAFF.

This sequence joins TRBV18 and TRBJ1-2; TRBD1 might be the D (5 bases). Trimming took 3 bases from V and 2 from J, leaving 10 bases between them. From germline, CDR1 is KGHSH and CDR2 LQKENI. CDR3 length equals 14 residues. In nucleotides, the CDR3 is TGTGCCAGCTCACCCCAGGAGGGGAACTATGGCTACACCTTC. Translated, it gives CASSPQEGNYGYTF.

The rearrangement joins TRBV6-5 to TRBJ2-2; D perhaps matches TRBD1 (5 bases). With 8 bases removed from V and 4 bases from J, the gap between germline ends came to 11 bases. The CDR3 is 13 amino acids. The germline V gene encodes CDR1 MNHEY and CDR2 SVGAGI. CDR3 in amino acids: CASRTPATGELFF. CDR3 nucleotide sequence: TGTGCCAGCCGGACACCTGCCACCGGGGAGCTGTTTTTT.

Points on this clone: This specimen includes other DNA sequences encoding the same CDR3. The V gene is TRBV6-5, the J gene TRBJ1-1; perhaps TRBD1 as D (6 bases). The ends were cut back, 2 bases at V and 8 bases at J, with 12 bases in the middle. Germline-derived CDR1 and CDR2 are MNHEY and SVGAGI. The CDR3 has 13 amino acids. The DNA for the CDR3 is TGTGCCAGCAGTTACAGCAGGGGCCGAGAAGCTTTCTTT. Protein: CASSYSRGREAFF.

Note on this clone: A junction boundary mismatches the germline segment, possibly from a read error. The chain combines TRBV7-3 with TRBJ1-2, with TRBD1 identical over 7 bases. This CDR3 is 13 amino acids long. Per the germline V gene, CDR1 is SGHTA and CDR2 is FQGTGA. In DNA, the CDR3 is TGTGCCAGCAGCTCCAGGACAGGTTCCCTCCGGGCCTTC. Its protein product is CASSSRTGSLRAF.

About this clone itself: Other nucleotide sequences from this sample produce the same CDR3. This sequence joins TRBV6-5 and TRBJ2-3; D remains ambiguous. This CDR3 has 15 residues. The V gene's germline CDR1 is MNHEY and CDR2 SVGAGI. V lost 0 bases to trimming and J lost 2 bases, with 9 bases between them. In DNA form, the CDR3 reads TGTGCCAGCAGTTACTCGACGGCCTCCACAGATACGCAGTATTTT. This codes for CASSYSTASTDTQYF.

The V gene is TRBV6-6, the J gene TRBJ2-2; TRBD1 matches at 9 bases. J gave up 7 bases and V 6 bases, and 6 bases lay outside the gene matches. The CDR3 consists of 14 residues. CDR1 is MNHNY and CDR2 is SVGAGI in the germline V gene (reference sequence). The CDR3 nucleotides are TGTGCCAGCAGCTTTAGACAGGGGGTCGGGGAGCTGTTTTTT. This gives the protein CASSFRQGVGELFF.

The V and J genes are TRBV6-1 and TRBJ1-5; 10 bases are a match to TRBD1. J was trimmed by 4 bases and V by 4 bases; bases with no gene match: 13. Germline CDR1 MNHNS, CDR2 SASEGT. This CDR3 comprises 18 residues. The CDR3 DNA follows: TGTGCCAGCAGTGTACAAGGAGACAGGGGGCGTAGGAATCAGCCCCAGCATTTT. Its translation is CASSVQGDRGRRNQPQHF.

This clone was recorded once. Other DNA sequences in this sample translate to the same CDR3. The rearrangement links TRBV10-3 to TRBJ2-3; 10 nucleotides align to TRBD1. CDR1 ENHRY and CDR2 SYGVKD come from the germline V gene. J gave up 3 bases and V 0 bases, and 3 bases lay outside the gene matches. This CDR3 spans 16 amino acids. CDR3 in DNA: TGTGCCATCAGTGAGTCGACAGGGGGCCGAACAGATACGCAGTATTTT. Amino acid sequence: CAISESTGGRTDTQYF.

The chain carries TRBV5-1 and TRBJ2-2, with TRBD1 matching 8 bases. The trim removed 4 bases at V and 4 bases at J, leaving 9 bases unmatched. Germline CDR1 reads SGHRS; CDR2 reads YFSETQ. The length of the CDR3 is 16 residues. In nucleotides, the CDR3 is TGCGCCAGCAGCCCTCCGAAGACAGGGGCCACCGGGGAGCTGTTTTTT. This gives the protein CASSPPKTGATGELFF.

The chain joins TRBV6-5 to TRBJ1-1; D is ambiguous. The V end was cut by 8 bases, the J end by 3 bases, with 19 bases between. Per the germline V gene, CDR1 is MNHEY and CDR2 is SVGAGI. The CDR3 spans 15 residues. CDR3: CASYRVLRVDTEAFF. CDR3 in DNA: TGTGCCAGCTACCGGGTCCTGAGGGTAGACACTGAAGCTTTCTTT.

The chain has TRBV5-4 and TRBJ2-7; 8 nucleotides line up with TRBD2. The CDR3 totals 14 residues. V lost 6 bases, J lost 1 base, and 6 bases stayed unmatched. The V gene's germline CDR1 is SGHNT and CDR2 YYREEE (reference sequence). CDR3 sequence: CASTRGGGSYEQYF. CDR3 nucleotides: TGTGCCAGCACCCGAGGCGGGGGGTCCTACGAGCAGTACTTC.